These 22 T cell receptor beta chains came from one sample sequenced in a study of OX40 agonist ivuxolimab in advanced cancers. The method was the immunoSEQ multiplex PCR assay. TCRdb retrieved this table from immuneACCESS and kept in-frame rearrangements only. Not all clones are present; in checked studies, unresolved V genes account for under half, and no reason is known for the remainder. The table for this sample lists more than 75,000 clones; roughly 87% of them were counted only once. The ten largest account for roughly 0.3% of the sample. Sequenced material: CD4+ or CD8+ T cells sorted from blood, taken in a trial of the OX40 agonist ivuxolimab. All receptors derive from an adult with an advanced solid tumor such as melanoma, head and neck, liver or kidney cancer.

The V gene is TRBV7-2, the J gene TRBJ2-7, with 8 bases identical to TRBD1. This CDR3 is 14 amino acids long. Trimming cost V 4 bases and J 4 bases; bases outside gene matches: 6. Germline V gene data show CDR1 as SGHTA and CDR2 as FQGNSA. CDR3 protein: CASSSSGGWYEQYF. Here the CDR3 DNA reads TGTGCCAGCAGCTCTTCAGGGGGCTGGTACGAGCAGTACTTC.

The V and J genes are TRBV6-1 and TRBJ2-7; the match to TRBD2 covers 9 bases. The CDR3 length is 15 residues. V was pared by 2 bases and J by 4 bases, with 6 bases of the junction left unmatched. Germline CDR1 MNHNS, CDR2 SASEGT. CDR3 nucleotides: TGTGCCAGCAGTGAAATTAGCGGGGGACCTTACGAGCAGTACGTC. As protein: CASSEISGGPYEQYV.

The gene calls are TRBV18 and TRBJ1-1, with 7 bases lining up with TRBD1. The CDR3 loop spans 15 amino acids. Germline-derived CDR1 and CDR2 are KGHSH and LQKENI. Germline trimming cut 4 bases from V and 2 bases from J; bases unmatched to any gene: 7. CDR3 protein: CASSQNRDRNTEAFF. CDR3 bases: TGTGCCAGCTCACAGAACCGGGACAGAAACACTGAAGCTTTCTTT.

This chain connects TRBV18 to TRBJ2-3, with 8 positions matching TRBD1. Looked up from germline, CDR1 is KGHSH and CDR2 is LQKENI. The CDR3 consists of 14 residues. The V segment lost 5 bases and the J segment 4 bases; nucleotides outside the gene matches: 5. The CDR3 protein is CASSGPTGADTQYF. In DNA, the CDR3 is TGTGCCAGCTCAGGACCGACAGGGGCAGATACGCAGTATTTT.

The J gene is TRBJ2-1, the V gene TRBV9; 11 nucleotides agree with TRBD1. Unmatched junction bases numbered 6, after V lost 6 bases and J lost 10 bases. The CDR3 totals 13 residues. Looked up from germline, CDR1 is SGDLS and CDR2 is YYNGEE. This CDR3 reads CASKGQGEGEQFF. Here the CDR3 DNA reads TGTGCCAGCAAGGGACAGGGGGAAGGGGAGCAGTTCTTC.

This clone was counted once. Sequence at one end of the junction differs from germline and may be a read error. This rearrangement joins TRBV5-5 to TRBJ2-6; D uncertain. This CDR3 has 16 residues. Germline V CDR1 and CDR2: SGHKS, YYEKEE (reference sequence). This CDR3 is CASSLIERPGSNVLTF. CDR3 coding DNA: TGTGCCAGCAGCTTGATAGAGAGACCTGGGTCCAACGTCCTGACTTTC.

The chain uses TRBV19 and TRBJ1-1; TRBD1 is a possible D gene (5 bases). V was pared by 3 bases and J by 4 bases, with 18 bases between. From germline, CDR1 is LNHDA and CDR2 SQIVND (reference sequence). The CDR3 is 16 amino acids. CDR3 protein: CASSILMDLGGTEAFF. Here the CDR3 DNA reads TGTGCCAGTAGTATTCTCATGGACCTGGGGGGCACTGAAGCTTTCTTT.

This clone was counted only a few times. The rearrangement uses TRBV11-1 and TRBJ2-3; D is unclear. The CDR3 runs 14 residues. With 1 base removed from V and 3 bases from J, the gap between germline ends came to 8 bases. Germline loops: CDR1 SGHAT, CDR2 FQDESV (reference sequence). The CDR3 sequence is CASSLDGLTDTQYF. The CDR3 DNA follows: TGTGCCAGCAGCTTAGATGGGCTAACAGATACGCAGTATTTT.

This chain joins TRBV19 and TRBJ1-4; 10 positions agree with TRBD1. In germline, CDR1 is LNHDA, CDR2 SQIVND (reference sequence). The CDR3 loop spans 15 amino acids. V was pared by 5 bases and J by 7 bases, with 7 bases of the junction left unmatched. The CDR3 DNA is TGTGCCAGTAGTCCCCGACAGGGGGCCGGTGAAAAACTGTTTTTT. Translation: CASSPRQGAGEKLFF.

CDR3 nucleotides: TGTGCCAGCAGCTTGTTACCTACTAACTATGGCTACACCTTC. Protein product: CASSLLPTNYGYTF. The chain combines TRBV5-6 with TRBJ1-2; no clear D gene. CDR1 and CDR2 from the germline V gene are SGHDT and YYEEEE. Trimming stripped 1 base from V and 0 bases from J, with 7 bases between. The CDR3 runs to 14 residues.

The chain recombines TRBV4-1 with TRBJ1-1; 11 bases are a match to TRBD1. This CDR3 has 15 amino acids. V trimming: 3 bases; J trimming: 4 bases; junction bases outside the gene matches: 4. Germline-derived CDR1 and CDR2 are MGHRA and YSYEKL. This CDR3 is CASSQPGTGGTEAFF. DNA for the CDR3: TGCGCCAGCAGCCAGCCCGGGACAGGGGGCACTGAAGCTTTCTTT.

The chain employs TRBV28 and TRBJ2-7; D possibly corresponds to TRBD1 (6 bases). The CDR3 has 16 amino acids. The V gene lost 5 bases and the J gene lost 0 bases, with 17 bases spanning the gap. Germline loops: CDR1 MDHEN, CDR2 SYDVKM. CDR3 nucleotides: TGTGCCAGCAGTCCCTACAGGGCCTCCGCCTCCTACGAGCAGTACGTC. As protein: CASSPYRASASYEQYV.

V gene TRBV7-3 combines with J gene TRBJ2-7; a weak D match, TRBD2 (6 bases). The CDR3 extends over 15 amino acids. The germline V gene encodes CDR1 SGHTA and CDR2 FQGTGA. The V gene lost 4 bases and the J gene lost 3 bases, with 16 bases spanning the gap. The CDR3 sequence: CASSYMGGEGYEQYF. The CDR3 coding sequence is TGTGCCAGCAGCTATATGGGGGGAGAGGGCTACGAGCAGTACTTC.

The chain uses TRBV14 and TRBJ2-7; D is ambiguous. Trimming took 2 bases from V and 3 from J, leaving 17 bases between them. CDR1 and CDR2 from the germline V gene are SGHDN and FVKESK. This CDR3 region has 16 residues. The CDR3 DNA follows: TGTGCCAGCAGCCAACCCCAAACCATCCAAATCTACGAGCAGTACTTC. Protein: CASSQPQTIQIYEQYF.

A few counts support this clone. The CDR3 coding sequence is TGTGCCAGCAGCTTAGACTTTGATCAGCCCCAGCATTTT. It is translated as CASSLDFDQPQHF. The V call is TRBV7-2, the J call TRBJ1-5; D uncertain. Trimming pared 1 base from V and 5 bases from J, leaving 6 bases between. CDR3 length: 13 amino acids. Germline values: CDR1 SGHTA, CDR2 FQGNSA.

The chain uses TRBV6-4 and TRBJ2-3; D is perhaps TRBD1 (5 bases). The CDR3 loop spans 15 amino acids. The germline gives CDR1 MRHNA, CDR2 SNTAGT. V lost 5 bases to trimming and J lost 2 bases, with 14 bases between them. CDR3 region: CASSSGSLHTDTQYF. CDR3 coding DNA: TGTGCCAGCAGTTCAGGGTCTCTCCACACAGATACGCAGTATTTT.

This clone showed up just once. The J gene is TRBJ1-3, the V gene TRBV6-4; D gene ambiguous. V lost 3 bases to trimming and J lost 1 base, with 7 bases between them. Germline CDR1 reads MRHNA; CDR2 reads SNTAGT. This CDR3 has 14 amino acids. The DNA of the CDR3 is TGTGCCAGCAGTGAGTTGCCATCTGGAAACACCATATATTTT. Translated: CASSELPSGNTIYF.

The rearrangement joins TRBV6-1 to TRBJ1-5; the D gene is possibly TRBD1 (5 bases). Trimming cost V 3 bases and J 7 bases, with 13 bases left between them. Germline values: CDR1 MNHNS, CDR2 SASEGT. The CDR3 is made up of 14 amino acids. The CDR3 nucleotides are TGTGCCAGCAGTGACAGGGAGGCGAGGCAGCCCCAGCATTTT. The encoded protein is CASSDREARQPQHF.

The rearrangement links TRBV30 to TRBJ2-2; no reliable D call. V was pared by 0 bases and J by 4 bases, with 12 bases between. Germline CDR1 reads GTSNPN; CDR2 reads SVGIG (reference sequence). The CDR3 totals 15 residues. The CDR3 nucleotides read TGTGCCTGGAGTGTACTTAGGCTAGGCACCGGGGAGCTGTTTTTT. This encodes CAWSVLRLGTGELFF.

The chain joins TRBV5-4 to TRBJ2-5, with D possibly matching TRBD1 (6 bases). V shed 0 bases and J shed 7 bases, with 19 bases lying between them. CDR1 and CDR2 from the germline V gene are SGHNT and YYREEE (reference sequence). The CDR3 length is 16 residues. CDR3 loop: CASSLATDRSAGTQYF. The CDR3 DNA reads as TGTGCCAGCAGCTTGGCCACGGACAGATCGGCAGGGACCCAGTACTTC.

The chain uses TRBV19 and TRBJ2-5, with a weak D call TRBD2 (6 bases). The CDR3 is 14 amino acids. Trimming pared 3 bases from V and 5 bases from J, leaving 13 bases between. Germline CDR1 reads LNHDA; CDR2 reads SQIVND (reference sequence). The CDR3 protein is CASSIAGMLETQYF. CDR3 DNA sequence: TGTGCCAGTAGTATTGCGGGGATGTTGGAGACCCAGTACTTC.

This chain links TRBV5-6 with TRBJ1-1; no definite D call. V gave up 2 bases and J gave up 8 bases, with 7 bases separating them. Germline lookup yields CDR1 SGHDT and CDR2 YYEEEE. This CDR3 is 11 amino acids long. Here the CDR3 reads CASSLGREAFF. The CDR3, as DNA: TGTGCCAGCAGCTTAGGGAGGGAAGCTTTCTTT.